This is a list of T cell receptor beta chains from one sample in a study of T cells after posttransplantation cyclophosphamide. Profiling relied on immunoSEQ multiplex PCR, and the TCRdb table lists in-frame clones only, not all of them. There are around 12,000 clones in the sample, none observed a single time. The sequences come from PBMCs, collected after allogeneic stem cell transplant with posttransplant cyclophosphamide. Receptor source: a female patient aged 40-50 years who received an allogeneic stem cell transplant from a related donor, was CMV-positive, and had acute GVHD only. Some T cells may have come from the graft donor. The CDR3 runs from the conserved cysteine through the conserved F or W. A D gene is named only where the DNA matches it firmly.

>TRBV7-2|TRBJ1-2|NA
CASSLAPDGYTF
>TRBV18|TRBJ2-3|TRBD1
CASSPPGQVNPDTQYF
>TRBV7-9|TRBJ1-1|NA
CASRETDNTEAFF
>TRBV5-6|TRBJ2-5|NA
CASAPRGSLAQYF
>TRBV11-2|TRBJ1-1|NA
CASSLGGLGFDTEAFF
>TRBV19|TRBJ1-4|TRBD1
CASTKQGAAEKLFF
>TRBV6-5|TRBJ2-1|NA
CASSYSRGIYNEQFF
>TRBV30|TRBJ2-5|TRBD2
CAWSVISGRPQETQYF
>TRBV7-3|TRBJ1-1|TRBD1
CASSPGQASSEAFF
>TRBV7-9|TRBJ1-4|TRBD1
CASSLALGQGVEKLFF
>TRBV5-6|TRBJ1-6|TRBD1
CASSYSQGAYSPLHF
>TRBV6-6|TRBJ2-3|NA
CASDQGGGTQYF
>TRBV10-1|TRBJ1-5|NA
CASSASNQPQHF